This T cell receptor (beta chain) was sequenced in a study of human thymus T cells. In corrective heart surgery, resections were taken, and these provided the thymus tissue. General study results and limits: Repertoires sampled from thymus and blood appeared biased in V and J gene usage.

Assay: immunoSEQ multiplex PCR; the TCRdb copy retains only in-frame clones and omits some. The sample records 75,000 to 90,000 clones, 90% to 98% being singletons. Note on this clone: Its antigen is unknown.

The germline gives CDR1 MNHNS, CDR2 SASEGT. V was clipped by 1 base and J by 3 bases; unmatched bases: 3. The CDR3 length is 14 residues. Sequencing was carried out using thymus tissue. The receptor comes from a boy younger than two with a congenital heart defect but otherwise immunologically healthy. The gene calls are TRBV6-1 and TRBJ2-7, with TRBD1 identical over 7 bases. The CDR3 nucleotides read TGTGCCAGCAGTGAAGGGGACAGCTACTACGAGCAGTACTTC. This codes for CASSEGDSYYEQYF.